These T cell receptor beta chains were read from a single sample in a study of T cells after posttransplantation cyclophosphamide. Libraries were prepared by immunoSEQ multiplex PCR; TCRdb keeps only in-frame clonotypes and omits some of them. The table includes about 36,000 clones, over 75% detected once. The source was CD4+ T cells sorted from blood, collected around 2,000 days after a stem cell transplant with posttransplant cyclophosphamide. These receptors originate from a female patient in her forties who received an allogeneic stem cell transplant from a related donor, was CMV-positive, and had no GVHD. The graft donor may have given rise to some T cells. CDR3s include the opening cysteine and the closing phenylalanine or tryptophan. Each record gives: V gene, D gene, clone size, J gene, CDR3 protein, CDR3 DNA. D genes are given only for firm matches. Rows may omit the clone size; those that give it use once, few, many or a size class.

v_gene: TRBV7-6
d_gene: NA
abundance: NA
j_gene: TRBJ2-3
CDR3aa: CASSLAWGGQDTQYF
CDR3nt: TGTGCCAGCAGCTTAGCGTGGGGGGGCCAAGATACGCAGTATTTT

v_gene: TRBV12-5
d_gene: TRBD2
abundance: NA
j_gene: TRBJ2-1
CDR3aa: CASGLGLAGGTGNEQFF
CDR3nt: TGTGCTAGTGGTTTGGGACTAGCGGGGGGGACGGGGAATGAGCAGTTCTTC

v_gene: TRBV18
d_gene: TRBD1
abundance: NA
j_gene: TRBJ1-5
CDR3aa: CASSPRDSSSGQPQHF
CDR3nt: TGTGCCAGCTCACCCCGGGACAGTTCGTCTGGTCAGCCCCAGCATTTT

v_gene: TRBV11-1
d_gene: NA
abundance: NA
j_gene: TRBJ2-1
CDR3aa: CASSLGGRGEQFF
CDR3nt: TGTGCCAGCAGCTTAGGAGGACGGGGGGAGCAGTTCTTC

v_gene: TRBV6-5
d_gene: TRBD1
abundance: once
j_gene: TRBJ2-7
CDR3aa: CASSRAGGYEQYF
CDR3nt: TGTGCCAGCAGTCGGGCAGGGGGCTACGAGCAGTACTTC

v_gene: TRBV9
d_gene: TRBD1
abundance: few
j_gene: TRBJ1-3
CDR3aa: CASSSRDRGNTIYF
CDR3nt: TGTGCCAGCAGCAGCCGGGACAGGGGAAACACCATATATTTT

v_gene: TRBV19
d_gene: TRBD1
abundance: NA
j_gene: TRBJ2-5
CDR3aa: CASSTGQGQETQYF
CDR3nt: TGTGCCAGTAGTACCGGACAGGGCCAAGAGACCCAGTACTTC

v_gene: TRBV15
d_gene: TRBD2
abundance: NA
j_gene: TRBJ2-1
CDR3aa: CATSRGTGSGGPKGNEQFF
CDR3nt: TGTGCCACCAGCAGAGGGACGGGGTCGGGGGGGCCGAAAGGGAATGAGCAGTTCTTC

v_gene: TRBV7-2
d_gene: NA
abundance: NA
j_gene: TRBJ2-3
CDR3aa: CASSLGSAGADTQYF
CDR3nt: TGTGCCAGCAGCTTAGGGTCAGCCGGGGCAGATACGCAGTATTTT

v_gene: TRBV6-5
d_gene: TRBD2
abundance: NA
j_gene: TRBJ2-5
CDR3aa: CASSRSGGSEETQYF
CDR3nt: TGTGCCAGCAGCAGGAGCGGGGGATCCGAGGAGACCCAGTACTTC

v_gene: TRBV7-9
d_gene: NA
abundance: NA
j_gene: TRBJ1-5
CDR3aa: CASSFRSNQPQHF
CDR3nt: TGTGCCAGCAGCTTTCGTAGCAATCAGCCCCAGCATTTT

v_gene: TRBV28
d_gene: TRBD1
abundance: few
j_gene: TRBJ1-6
CDR3aa: CASSIRQGALDSPLHF
CDR3nt: TGTGCCAGCAGTATAAGACAGGGGGCATTGGATTCACCCCTCCACTTT

v_gene: TRBV29-1
d_gene: NA
abundance: NA
j_gene: TRBJ1-1
CDR3aa: CSGTGNTEAFF
CDR3nt: TGCAGCGGAACAGGGAACACTGAAGCTTTCTTT

v_gene: TRBV7-2
d_gene: TRBD1
abundance: NA
j_gene: TRBJ2-1
CDR3aa: CASSPRTGVGAYNEQFF
CDR3nt: TGTGCCAGCAGCCCCAGGACAGGGGTAGGCGCCTACAATGAGCAGTTCTTC

v_gene: TRBV27
d_gene: TRBD1
abundance: NA
j_gene: TRBJ1-2
CDR3aa: CASSPGQGAVNYGYTF
CDR3nt: TGTGCCAGCAGCCCGGGACAGGGAGCTGTAAACTATGGCTACACCTTC

v_gene: TRBV19
d_gene: TRBD1
abundance: NA
j_gene: TRBJ2-7
CDR3aa: CASSIRSGQGRPYEQYF
CDR3nt: TGTGCCAGTAGTATTCGATCGGGACAGGGACGCCCCTACGAGCAGTACTTC

v_gene: TRBV19
d_gene: TRBD1
abundance: NA
j_gene: TRBJ1-4
CDR3aa: CASSMGQGEEKLFF
CDR3nt: TGTGCCAGTAGTATGGGACAGGGAGAGGAAAAACTGTTTTTT

v_gene: TRBV4-3
d_gene: NA
abundance: NA
j_gene: TRBJ2-5
CDR3aa: CASSPETTQETQYF
CDR3nt: TGCGCCAGCAGCCCCGAAACCACTCAAGAGACCCAGTACTTC

v_gene: TRBV11-2
d_gene: NA
abundance: few
j_gene: TRBJ1-5
CDR3aa: CASSEVNQPQHF
CDR3nt: TGTGCCAGCAGCGAGGTTAATCAGCCCCAGCATTTT

v_gene: TRBV28
d_gene: TRBD1
abundance: NA
j_gene: TRBJ1-4
CDR3aa: CASSFGGQGGEKLFF
CDR3nt: TGTGCCAGCAGTTTCGGGGGACAGGGAGGCGAAAAACTGTTTTTT

v_gene: TRBV2
d_gene: NA
abundance: NA
j_gene: TRBJ1-6
CDR3aa: CASRGLKGSFNSPLHF
CDR3nt: TGTGCCAGTCGAGGACTAAAAGGATCATTTAATTCACCCCTCCACTTT

v_gene: TRBV5-1
d_gene: NA
abundance: NA
j_gene: TRBJ1-1
CDR3aa: CASSLAIGEAFF
CDR3nt: TGCGCCAGCAGCTTAGCGATAGGTGAAGCTTTCTTT

v_gene: TRBV7-2
d_gene: NA
abundance: NA
j_gene: TRBJ2-7
CDR3aa: CASSFGVGEQYF
CDR3nt: TGTGCCAGCAGCTTCGGGGTAGGAGAGCAGTACTTC

v_gene: TRBV4-3
d_gene: TRBD1
abundance: once
j_gene: TRBJ2-1
CDR3aa: CASSHRTGYNEQFF
CDR3nt: TGCGCCAGCAGCCACCGGACAGGCTACAATGAGCAGTTCTTC

v_gene: TRBV6-6
d_gene: NA
abundance: NA
j_gene: TRBJ1-2
CDR3aa: CASPFKQGRGDGYTF
CDR3nt: TGTGCCAGCCCCTTTAAACAGGGTAGAGGCGATGGCTACACCTTC

v_gene: TRBV7-9
d_gene: NA
abundance: NA
j_gene: TRBJ1-2
CDR3aa: CASTLFAGTVYGYTF
CDR3nt: TGTGCCAGCACCTTGTTTGCGGGGACCGTGTATGGCTACACCTTC

v_gene: TRBV23-1
d_gene: NA
abundance: NA
j_gene: TRBJ1-5
CDR3aa: CASSQIPRGVDQPQHF
CDR3nt: TGCGCCAGCAGTCAAATACCCCGGGGGGTCGATCAGCCCCAGCATTTT

v_gene: TRBV19
d_gene: NA
abundance: NA
j_gene: TRBJ2-2
CDR3aa: CASSIVGGTGELFF
CDR3nt: TGTGCCAGTAGTATTGTCGGGGGCACCGGGGAGCTGTTTTTT

v_gene: TRBV15
d_gene: NA
abundance: NA
j_gene: TRBJ2-1
CDR3aa: CATSSDRGSSYNEQFF
CDR3nt: TGTGCCACCAGCAGTGATCGGGGGAGCTCCTACAATGAGCAGTTCTTC

v_gene: TRBV27
d_gene: NA
abundance: NA
j_gene: TRBJ2-5
CDR3aa: CASSFALGVKTQYF
CDR3nt: TGTGCCAGCAGTTTTGCTCTAGGGGTGAAGACCCAGTACTTC

v_gene: TRBV5-1
d_gene: TRBD1
abundance: once
j_gene: TRBJ1-1
CDR3aa: CASSLEGYRGTEAFF
CDR3nt: TGCGCCAGCAGCTTGGAAGGTTACAGGGGCACTGAAGCTTTCTTT

v_gene: TRBV4-3
d_gene: TRBD2
abundance: NA
j_gene: TRBJ2-1
CDR3aa: CASSQRAGATSYNEQFF
CDR3nt: TGCGCCAGCAGCCAGAGAGCGGGGGCCACCTCCTACAATGAGCAGTTCTTC

v_gene: TRBV11-2
d_gene: TRBD2
abundance: NA
j_gene: TRBJ2-7
CDR3aa: CASSFWAGGGRYEQYF
CDR3nt: TGTGCCAGCAGCTTCTGGGCGGGCGGGGGGCGGTACGAGCAGTACTTC